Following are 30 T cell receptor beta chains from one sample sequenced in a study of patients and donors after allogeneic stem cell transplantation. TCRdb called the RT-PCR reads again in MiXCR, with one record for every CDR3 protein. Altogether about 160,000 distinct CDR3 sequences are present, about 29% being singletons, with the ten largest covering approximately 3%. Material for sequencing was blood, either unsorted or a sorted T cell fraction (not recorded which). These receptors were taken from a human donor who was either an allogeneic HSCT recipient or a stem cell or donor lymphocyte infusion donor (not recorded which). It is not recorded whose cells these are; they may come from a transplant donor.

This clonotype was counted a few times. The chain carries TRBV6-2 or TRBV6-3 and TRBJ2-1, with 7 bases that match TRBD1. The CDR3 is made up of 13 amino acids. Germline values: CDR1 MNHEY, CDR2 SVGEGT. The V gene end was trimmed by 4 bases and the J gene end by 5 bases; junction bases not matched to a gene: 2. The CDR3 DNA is TGTGCCAGCAGTTGGACAGGAAACAATGAGCAGTTCTTC. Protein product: CASSWTGNNEQFF.

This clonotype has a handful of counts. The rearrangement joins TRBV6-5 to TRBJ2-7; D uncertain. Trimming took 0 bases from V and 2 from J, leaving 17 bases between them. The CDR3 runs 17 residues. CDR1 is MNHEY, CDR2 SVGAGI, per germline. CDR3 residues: CASSYSGGSGIAYEQYF. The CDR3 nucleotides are TGTGCCAGCAGTTACTCTGGTGGCAGTGGAATCGCCTACGAGCAGTACTTC.

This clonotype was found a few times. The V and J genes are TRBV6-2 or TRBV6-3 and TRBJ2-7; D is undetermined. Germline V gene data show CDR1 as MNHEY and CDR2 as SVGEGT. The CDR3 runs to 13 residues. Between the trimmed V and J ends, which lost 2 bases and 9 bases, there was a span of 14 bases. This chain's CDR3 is CASSYDSKRGQYF. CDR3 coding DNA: TGTGCCAGCAGTTACGATAGTAAGCGAGGGCAGTACTTC.

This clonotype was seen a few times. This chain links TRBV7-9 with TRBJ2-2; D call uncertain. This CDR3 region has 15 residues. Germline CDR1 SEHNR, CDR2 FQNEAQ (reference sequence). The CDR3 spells CATSPQVALDGELFF. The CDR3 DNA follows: TGTGCAACCTCCCCTCAGGTTGCTCTTGACGGGGAGCTGTTTTTT.

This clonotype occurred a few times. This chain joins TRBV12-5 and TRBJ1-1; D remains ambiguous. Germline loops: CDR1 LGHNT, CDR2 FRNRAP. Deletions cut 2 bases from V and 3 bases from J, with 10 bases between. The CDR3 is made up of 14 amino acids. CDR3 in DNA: TGTGCTAGTGGTTTGAACGGGCGGGACACTGAAGCTTTCTTT. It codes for CASGLNGRDTEAFF.

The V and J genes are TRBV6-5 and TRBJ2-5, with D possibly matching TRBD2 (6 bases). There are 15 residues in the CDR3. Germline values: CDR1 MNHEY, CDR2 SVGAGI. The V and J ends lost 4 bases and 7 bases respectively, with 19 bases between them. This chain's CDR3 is CASSLGRLSGVTQYF. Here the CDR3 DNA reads TGTGCCAGCAGTTTGGGCCGACTTTCGGGAGTGACCCAGTACTTC.

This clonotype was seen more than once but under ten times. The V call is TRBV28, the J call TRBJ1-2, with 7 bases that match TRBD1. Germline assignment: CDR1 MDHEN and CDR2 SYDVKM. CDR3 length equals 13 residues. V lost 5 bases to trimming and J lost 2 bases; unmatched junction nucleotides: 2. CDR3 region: CASSAGQNYGYTF. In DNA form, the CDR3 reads TGTGCCAGCAGTGCGGGACAGAACTATGGCTACACCTTC.

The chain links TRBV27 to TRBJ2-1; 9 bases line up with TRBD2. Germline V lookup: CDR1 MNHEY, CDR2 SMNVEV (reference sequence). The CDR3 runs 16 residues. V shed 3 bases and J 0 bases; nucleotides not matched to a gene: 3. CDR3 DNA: TGTGCCAGCAGTTTGCGGGAGGGGAGCTCCTACAATGAGCAGTTCTTC. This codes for CASSLREGSSYNEQFF.

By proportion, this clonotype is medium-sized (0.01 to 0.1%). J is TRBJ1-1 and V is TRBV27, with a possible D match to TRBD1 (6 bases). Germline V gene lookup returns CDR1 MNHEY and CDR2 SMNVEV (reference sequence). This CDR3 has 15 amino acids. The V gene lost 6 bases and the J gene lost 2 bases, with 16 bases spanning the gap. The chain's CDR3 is CASSRGWGGNTEAFF. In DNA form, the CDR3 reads TGTGCCAGCAGCCGCGGATGGGGGGGCAACACTGAAGCTTTCTTT.

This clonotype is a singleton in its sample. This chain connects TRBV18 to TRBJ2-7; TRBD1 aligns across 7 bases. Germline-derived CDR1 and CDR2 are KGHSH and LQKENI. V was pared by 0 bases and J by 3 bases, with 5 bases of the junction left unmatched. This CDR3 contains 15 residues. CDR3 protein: CASSPPGTAYYEQYF. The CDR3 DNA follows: TGTGCCAGCTCACCACCGGGGACAGCTTACTACGAGCAGTACTTC.

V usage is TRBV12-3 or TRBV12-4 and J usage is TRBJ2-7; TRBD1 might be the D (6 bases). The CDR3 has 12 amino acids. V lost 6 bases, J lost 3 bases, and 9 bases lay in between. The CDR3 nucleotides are TGTGCCAGCAGCTGGACAGACTACGAGCAGTACTTC. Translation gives CASSWTDYEQYF.

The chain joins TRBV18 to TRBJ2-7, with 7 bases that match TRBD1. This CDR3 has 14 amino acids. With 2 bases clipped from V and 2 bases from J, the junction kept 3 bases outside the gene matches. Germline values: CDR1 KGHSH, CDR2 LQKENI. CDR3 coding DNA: TGTGCCAGCTCACCAGTCACAGGGGCCTACGAGCAGTACTTC. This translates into CASSPVTGAYEQYF.

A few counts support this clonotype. Here the CDR3 DNA reads TGCGCCAGCAGCCATAACCCTAGCGGGAGGGGCCCCAATGAGCAGTTCTTC. Encoded protein: CASSHNPSGRGPNEQFF. The V and J genes are TRBV4-3 and TRBJ2-1, with 12 nucleotides matching TRBD2. Germline V gives CDR1 LGHNA, CDR2 YSLEER. The CDR3 runs 17 residues. With 3 bases clipped from V and 6 bases from J, the junction kept 9 bases outside the gene matches.

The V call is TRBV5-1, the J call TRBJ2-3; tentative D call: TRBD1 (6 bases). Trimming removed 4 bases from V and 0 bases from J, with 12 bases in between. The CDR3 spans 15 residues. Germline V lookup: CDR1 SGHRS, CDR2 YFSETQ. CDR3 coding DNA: TGCGCCAGCAGCCAACCACAGGGTAGCACAGATACGCAGTATTTT. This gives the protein CASSQPQGSTDTQYF.

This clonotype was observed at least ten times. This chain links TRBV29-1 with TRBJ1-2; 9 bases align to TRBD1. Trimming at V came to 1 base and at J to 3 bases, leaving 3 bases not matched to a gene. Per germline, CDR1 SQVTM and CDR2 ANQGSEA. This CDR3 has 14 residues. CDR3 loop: CSVEGGQGDYGYTF. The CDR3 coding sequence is TGCAGCGTTGAAGGGGGACAGGGTGACTATGGCTACACCTTC.

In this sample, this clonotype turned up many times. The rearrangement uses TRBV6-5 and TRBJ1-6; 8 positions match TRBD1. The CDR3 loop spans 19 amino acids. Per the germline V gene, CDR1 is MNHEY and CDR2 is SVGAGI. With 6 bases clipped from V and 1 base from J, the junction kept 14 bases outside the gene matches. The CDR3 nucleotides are TGTGCCAGCAGCTCCAAAGGCACCGGGACAGGATCCTATAATTCACCCCTCCACTTT. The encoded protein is CASSSKGTGTGSYNSPLHF.

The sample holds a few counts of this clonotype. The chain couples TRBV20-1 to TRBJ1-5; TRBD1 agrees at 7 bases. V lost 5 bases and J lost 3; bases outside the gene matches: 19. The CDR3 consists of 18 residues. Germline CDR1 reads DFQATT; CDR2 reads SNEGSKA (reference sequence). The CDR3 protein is CSALVWTGSRPNNQPQHF. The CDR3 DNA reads TGCAGTGCTTTGGTTTGGACAGGTAGCAGGCCCAACAATCAGCCCCAGCATTTT.

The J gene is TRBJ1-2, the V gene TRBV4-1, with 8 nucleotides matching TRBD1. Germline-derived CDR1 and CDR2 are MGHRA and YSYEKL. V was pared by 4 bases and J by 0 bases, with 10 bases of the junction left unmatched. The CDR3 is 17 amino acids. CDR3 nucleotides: TGCGCCAGCAGCCGTGGACAGGGAGGGACCTCTAACTATGGCTACACCTTC. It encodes CASSRGQGGTSNYGYTF.

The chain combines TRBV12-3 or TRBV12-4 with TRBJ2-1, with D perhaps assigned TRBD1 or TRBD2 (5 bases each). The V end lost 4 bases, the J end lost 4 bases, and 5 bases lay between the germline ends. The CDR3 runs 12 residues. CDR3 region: CASSWGYNEQFF. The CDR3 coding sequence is TGTGCCAGCAGTTGGGGGTACAATGAGCAGTTCTTC.

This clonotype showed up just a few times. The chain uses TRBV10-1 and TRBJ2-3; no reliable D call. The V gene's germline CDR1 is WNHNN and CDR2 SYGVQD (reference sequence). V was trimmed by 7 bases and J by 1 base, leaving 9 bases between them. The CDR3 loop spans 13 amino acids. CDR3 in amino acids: CASMEGGTDTQYF. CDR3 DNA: TGCGCCAGCATGGAAGGCGGCACAGATACGCAGTATTTT.

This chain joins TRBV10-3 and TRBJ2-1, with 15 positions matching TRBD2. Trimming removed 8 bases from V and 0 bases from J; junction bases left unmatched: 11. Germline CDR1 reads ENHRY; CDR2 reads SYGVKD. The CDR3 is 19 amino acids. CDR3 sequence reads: CAISFGLAGGTSSYNEQFF. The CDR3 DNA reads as TGTGCCATCTCATTCGGACTAGCGGGAGGGACGAGCTCCTACAATGAGCAGTTCTTC.

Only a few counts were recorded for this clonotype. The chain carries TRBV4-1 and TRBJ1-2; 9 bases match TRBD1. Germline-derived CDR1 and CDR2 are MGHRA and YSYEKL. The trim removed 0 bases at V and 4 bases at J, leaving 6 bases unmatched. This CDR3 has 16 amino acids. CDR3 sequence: CASSQDQDRGGYGYTF. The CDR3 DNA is TGCGCCAGCAGCCAAGATCAGGACAGGGGAGGCTATGGCTACACCTTC.

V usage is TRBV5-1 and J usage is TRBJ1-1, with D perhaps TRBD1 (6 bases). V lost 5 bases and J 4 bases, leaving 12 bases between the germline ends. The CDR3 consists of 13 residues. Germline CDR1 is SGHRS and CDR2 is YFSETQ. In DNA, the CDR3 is TGCGCCAGCAGTCCTACAGGGCTCACTGAAGCTTTCTTT. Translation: CASSPTGLTEAFF.

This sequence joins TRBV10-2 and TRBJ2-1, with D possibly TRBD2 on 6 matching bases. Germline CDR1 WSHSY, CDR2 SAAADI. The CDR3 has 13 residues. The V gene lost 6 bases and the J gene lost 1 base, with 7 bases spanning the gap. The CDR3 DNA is TGCGCCAGCAGGGAGGGGTCCTACAATGAGCAGTTCTTC. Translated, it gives CASREGSYNEQFF.

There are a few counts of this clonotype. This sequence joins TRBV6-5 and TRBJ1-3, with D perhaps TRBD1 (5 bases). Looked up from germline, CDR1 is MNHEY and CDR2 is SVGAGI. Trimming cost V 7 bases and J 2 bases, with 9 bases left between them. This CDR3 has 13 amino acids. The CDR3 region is CASNPGTGNTIYF. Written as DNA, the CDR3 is TGTGCCAGCAATCCAGGGACTGGAAACACCATATATTTT.

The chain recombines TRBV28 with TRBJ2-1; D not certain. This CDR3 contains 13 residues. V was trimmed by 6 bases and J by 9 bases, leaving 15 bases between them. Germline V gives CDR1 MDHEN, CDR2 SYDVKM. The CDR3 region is CASSPSSQVEQFF. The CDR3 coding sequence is TGTGCCAGCAGCCCCTCATCGCAGGTTGAGCAGTTCTTC.

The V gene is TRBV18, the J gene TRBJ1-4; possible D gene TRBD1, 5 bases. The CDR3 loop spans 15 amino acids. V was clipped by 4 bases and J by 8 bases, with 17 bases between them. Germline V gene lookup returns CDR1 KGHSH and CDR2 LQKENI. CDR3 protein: CASSLSGQLGEKLFF. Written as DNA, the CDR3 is TGTGCCAGCTCACTTAGCGGACAACTAGGGGAAAAACTGTTTTTT. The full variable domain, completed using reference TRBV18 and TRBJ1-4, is NAGVMQNPRHLVRRRGQEARLRCSPMKGHSHVYWYRQLPEEGLKFMVYLQKENIIDESGMPKERFSAEFPKEGPSILRIQQVVRGDSAAYFCASSLSGQLGEKLFFGSGTQLSVL.

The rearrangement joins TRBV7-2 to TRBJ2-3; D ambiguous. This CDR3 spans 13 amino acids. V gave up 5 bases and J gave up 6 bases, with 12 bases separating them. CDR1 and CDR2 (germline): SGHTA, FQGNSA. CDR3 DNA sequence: TGTGCCAGCAGCCGAGGACCGTCGGATACGCAGTATTTT. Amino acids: CASSRGPSDTQYF.

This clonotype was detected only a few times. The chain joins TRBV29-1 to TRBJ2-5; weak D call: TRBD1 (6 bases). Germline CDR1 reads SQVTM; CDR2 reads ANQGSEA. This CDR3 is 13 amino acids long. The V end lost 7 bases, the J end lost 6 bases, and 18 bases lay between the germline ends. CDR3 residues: CSASRTEPKTQYF. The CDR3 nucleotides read TGCAGCGCCTCCCGGACAGAGCCGAAGACCCAGTACTTC.

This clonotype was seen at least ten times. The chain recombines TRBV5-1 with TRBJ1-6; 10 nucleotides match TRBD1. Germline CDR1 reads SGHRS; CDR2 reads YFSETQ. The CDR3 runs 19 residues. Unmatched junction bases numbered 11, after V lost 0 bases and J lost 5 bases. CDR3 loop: CASSLAGQGRKWNNSPLHF. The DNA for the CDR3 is TGCGCCAGCAGCTTGGCGGGACAGGGGAGGAAGTGGAATAATTCACCCCTCCACTTT.